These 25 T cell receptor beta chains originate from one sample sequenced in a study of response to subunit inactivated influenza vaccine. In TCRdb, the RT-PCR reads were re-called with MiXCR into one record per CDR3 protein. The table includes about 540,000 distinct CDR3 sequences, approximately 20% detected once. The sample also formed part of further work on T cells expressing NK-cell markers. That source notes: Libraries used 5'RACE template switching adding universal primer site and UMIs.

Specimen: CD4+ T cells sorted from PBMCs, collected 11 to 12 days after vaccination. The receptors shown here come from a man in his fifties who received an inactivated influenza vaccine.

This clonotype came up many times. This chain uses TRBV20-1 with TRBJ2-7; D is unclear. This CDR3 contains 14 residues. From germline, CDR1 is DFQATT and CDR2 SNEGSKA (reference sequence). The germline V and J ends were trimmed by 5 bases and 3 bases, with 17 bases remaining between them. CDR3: CSAPTPANDYEQYF. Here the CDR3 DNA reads TGCAGTGCTCCGACCCCAGCGAACGACTACGAGCAGTACTTC.

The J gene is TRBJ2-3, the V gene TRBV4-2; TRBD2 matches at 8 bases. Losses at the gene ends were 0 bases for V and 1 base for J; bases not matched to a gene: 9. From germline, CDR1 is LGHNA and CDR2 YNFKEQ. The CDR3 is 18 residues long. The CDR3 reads CASSQDPGGRGGTDTQYF. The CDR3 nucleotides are TGTGCCAGCAGCCAAGATCCGGGGGGGCGCGGGGGCACAGATACGCAGTATTTT.

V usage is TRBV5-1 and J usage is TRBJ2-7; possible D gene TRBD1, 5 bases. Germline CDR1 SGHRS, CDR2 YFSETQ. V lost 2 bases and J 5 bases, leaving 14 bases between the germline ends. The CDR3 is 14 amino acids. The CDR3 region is CASSLGQGVHEQYF. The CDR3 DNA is TGCGCCAGCAGCTTAGGGCAGGGTGTCCACGAGCAGTACTTC. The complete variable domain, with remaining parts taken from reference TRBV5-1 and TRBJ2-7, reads KAGVTQTPRYLIKTRGQQVTLSCSPISGHRSVSWYQQTPGQGLQFLFEYFSETQRNKGNFPGRFSGRQFSNSRSEMNVSTLELGDSALYLCASSLGQGVHEQYFGPGTRLTVT.

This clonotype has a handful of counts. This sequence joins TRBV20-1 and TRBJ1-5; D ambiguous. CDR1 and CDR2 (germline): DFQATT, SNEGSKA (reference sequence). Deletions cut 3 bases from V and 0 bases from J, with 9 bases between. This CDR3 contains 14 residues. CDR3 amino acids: CSARETISNQPQHF. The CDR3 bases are TGCAGTGCTAGGGAGACTATTAGCAATCAGCCCCAGCATTTT.

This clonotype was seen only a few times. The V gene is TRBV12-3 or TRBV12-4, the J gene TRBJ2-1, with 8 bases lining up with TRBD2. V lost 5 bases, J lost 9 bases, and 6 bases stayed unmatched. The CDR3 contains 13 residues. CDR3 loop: CASSLRAGGEQFF. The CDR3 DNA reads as TGTGCCAGCAGTCTAAGGGCGGGAGGTGAGCAGTTCTTC.

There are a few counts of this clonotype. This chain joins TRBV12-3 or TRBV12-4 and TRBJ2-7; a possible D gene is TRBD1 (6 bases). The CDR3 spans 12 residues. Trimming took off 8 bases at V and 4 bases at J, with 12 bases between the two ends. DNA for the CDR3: TGTGCCAGCGCCCTGGGGGCGTACGAGCAGTACTTC. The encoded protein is CASALGAYEQYF.

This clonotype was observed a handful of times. In DNA form, the CDR3 reads TGCAGTGCCCAGAGTACTAATGAAAAACTGTTTTTT. Translation: CSAQSTNEKLFF. The chain joins TRBV20-1 to TRBJ1-4; no clear D gene. Trimming stripped 6 bases from V and 2 bases from J, with 7 bases between. Germline CDR1 DFQATT, CDR2 SNEGSKA (reference sequence). The length of the CDR3 is 12 residues.

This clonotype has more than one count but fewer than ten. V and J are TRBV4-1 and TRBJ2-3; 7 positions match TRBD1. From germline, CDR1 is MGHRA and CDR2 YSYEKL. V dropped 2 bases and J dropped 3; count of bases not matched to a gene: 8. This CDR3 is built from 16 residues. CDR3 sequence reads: CASSQPRAGGTDTQYF. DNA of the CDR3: TGCGCCAGCAGCCAACCTAGGGCAGGGGGAACAGATACGCAGTATTTT.

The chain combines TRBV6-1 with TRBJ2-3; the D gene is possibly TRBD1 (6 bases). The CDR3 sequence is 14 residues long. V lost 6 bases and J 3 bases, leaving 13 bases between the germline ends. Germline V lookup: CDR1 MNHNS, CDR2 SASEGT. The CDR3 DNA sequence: TGTGCCAGCAGGGTCTCAGGGGCTACAGATACGCAGTATTTT. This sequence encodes CASRVSGATDTQYF.

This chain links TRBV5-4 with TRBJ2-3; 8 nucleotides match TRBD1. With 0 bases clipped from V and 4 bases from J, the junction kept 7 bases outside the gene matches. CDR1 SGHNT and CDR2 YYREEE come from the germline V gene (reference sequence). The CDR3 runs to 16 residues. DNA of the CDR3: TGTGCCAGCAGCTTGGATGCAGGGGGCGTGGCAGATACGCAGTATTTT. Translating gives CASSLDAGGVADTQYF.

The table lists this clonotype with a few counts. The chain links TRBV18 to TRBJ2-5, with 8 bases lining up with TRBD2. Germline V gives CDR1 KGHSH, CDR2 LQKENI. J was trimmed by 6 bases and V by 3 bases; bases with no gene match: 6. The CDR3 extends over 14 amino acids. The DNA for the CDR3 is TGTGCCAGCTCACCGGGACTAGAGGGAAAGACCCAGTACTTC. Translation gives CASSPGLEGKTQYF.

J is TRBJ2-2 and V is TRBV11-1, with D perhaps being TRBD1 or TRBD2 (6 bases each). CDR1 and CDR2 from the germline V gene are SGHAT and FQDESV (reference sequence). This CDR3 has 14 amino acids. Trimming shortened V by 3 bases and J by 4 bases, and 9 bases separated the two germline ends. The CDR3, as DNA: TGTGCCAGCAGCTTCACGGGGGCCACCGGGGAGCTGTTTTTT. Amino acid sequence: CASSFTGATGELFF.

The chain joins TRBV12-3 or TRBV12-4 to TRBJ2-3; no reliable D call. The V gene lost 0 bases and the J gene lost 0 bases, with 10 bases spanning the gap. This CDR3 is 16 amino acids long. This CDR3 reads CASSLALGSSTDTQYF. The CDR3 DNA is TGTGCCAGCAGTTTAGCGTTAGGATCTAGCACAGATACGCAGTATTTT.

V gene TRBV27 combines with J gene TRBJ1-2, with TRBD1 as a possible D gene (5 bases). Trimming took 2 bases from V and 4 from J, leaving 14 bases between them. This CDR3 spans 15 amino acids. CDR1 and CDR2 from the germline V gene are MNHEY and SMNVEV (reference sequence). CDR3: CASSLGAQRGYGYTF. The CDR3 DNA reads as TGTGCCAGCAGTTTAGGGGCCCAACGAGGCTATGGCTACACCTTC.

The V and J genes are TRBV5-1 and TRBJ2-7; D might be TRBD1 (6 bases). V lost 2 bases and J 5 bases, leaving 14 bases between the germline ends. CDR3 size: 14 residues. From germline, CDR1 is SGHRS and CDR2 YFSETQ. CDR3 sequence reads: CASSLLQGGDEQYF. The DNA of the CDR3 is TGCGCCAGCAGCTTACTACAGGGCGGTGACGAGCAGTACTTC. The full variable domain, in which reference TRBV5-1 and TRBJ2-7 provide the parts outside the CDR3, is KAGVTQTPRYLIKTRGQQVTLSCSPISGHRSVSWYQQTPGQGLQFLFEYFSETQRNKGNFPGRFSGRQFSNSRSEMNVSTLELGDSALYLCASSLLQGGDEQYFGPGTRLTVT.

CDR3 sequence reads: CASSEVGSSSYNSPLHF. In DNA form, the CDR3 reads TGTGCCAGCAGTGAAGTCGGCAGTAGCTCCTATAATTCACCCCTCCACTTT. The chain recombines TRBV6-1 with TRBJ1-6; D not certain. Germline V gene data show CDR1 as MNHNS and CDR2 as SASEGT. There are 17 residues in the CDR3. V was clipped by 1 base and J by 0 bases, with 10 bases between them.

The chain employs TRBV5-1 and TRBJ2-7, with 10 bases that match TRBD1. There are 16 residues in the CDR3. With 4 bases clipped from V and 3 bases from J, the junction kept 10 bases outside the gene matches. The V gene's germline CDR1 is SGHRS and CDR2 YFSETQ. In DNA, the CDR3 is TGCGCCAGCAGCCCCGGACAGGGGGTCGGGTACTACGAGCAGTACTTC. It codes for CASSPGQGVGYYEQYF.

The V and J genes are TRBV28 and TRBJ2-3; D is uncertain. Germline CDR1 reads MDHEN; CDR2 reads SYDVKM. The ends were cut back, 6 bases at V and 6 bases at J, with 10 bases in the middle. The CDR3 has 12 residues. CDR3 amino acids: CASSLFGDTQYF. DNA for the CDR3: TGTGCCAGCAGCCTCTTTGGGGATACGCAGTATTTT. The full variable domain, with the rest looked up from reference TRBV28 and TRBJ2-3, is DVKVTQSSRYLVKRTGEKVFLECVQDMDHENMFWYRQDPGLGLRLIYFSYDVKMKEKGDIPEGYSVSREKKERFSLILESASTNQTSMYLCASSLFGDTQYFGPGTRLTVL.

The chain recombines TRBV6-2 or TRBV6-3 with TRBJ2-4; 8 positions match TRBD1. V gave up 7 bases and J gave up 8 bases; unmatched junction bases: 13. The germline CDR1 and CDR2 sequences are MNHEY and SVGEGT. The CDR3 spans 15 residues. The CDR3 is CASTMGDRFGDIQYF. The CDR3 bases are TGTGCCAGCACCATGGGGGACAGGTTCGGAGACATTCAGTACTTC.

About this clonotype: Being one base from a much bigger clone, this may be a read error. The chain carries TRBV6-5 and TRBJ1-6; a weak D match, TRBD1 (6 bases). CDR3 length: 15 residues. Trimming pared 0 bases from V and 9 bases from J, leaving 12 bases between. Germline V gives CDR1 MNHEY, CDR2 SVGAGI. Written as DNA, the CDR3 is TGTGCCAGCAGTTACTCGGGCAGGGGAGGTTCACCCCTCCACTTT. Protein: CASSYSGRGGSPLHF.

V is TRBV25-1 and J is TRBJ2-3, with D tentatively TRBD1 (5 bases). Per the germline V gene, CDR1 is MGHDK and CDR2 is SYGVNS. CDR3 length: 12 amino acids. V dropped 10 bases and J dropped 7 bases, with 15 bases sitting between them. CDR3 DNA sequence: TGTGCCACCTCCGACCACAGGAATACGCAGTATTTT. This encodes CATSDHRNTQYF.

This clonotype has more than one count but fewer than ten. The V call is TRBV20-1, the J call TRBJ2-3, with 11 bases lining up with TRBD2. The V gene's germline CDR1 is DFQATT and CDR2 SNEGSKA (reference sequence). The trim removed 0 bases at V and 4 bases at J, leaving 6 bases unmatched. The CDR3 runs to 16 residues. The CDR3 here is CSARDSGRAKADTQYF. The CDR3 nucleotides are TGCAGTGCTAGAGATAGCGGGAGGGCCAAAGCAGATACGCAGTATTTT.

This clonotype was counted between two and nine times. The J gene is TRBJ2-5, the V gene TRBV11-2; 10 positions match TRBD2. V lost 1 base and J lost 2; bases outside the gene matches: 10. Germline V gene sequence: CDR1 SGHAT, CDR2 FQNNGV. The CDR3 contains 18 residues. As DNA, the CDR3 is TGTGCCAGCAGCTTAGTGGCTAGCGGGAGCAGGGCGCAAGAGACCCAGTACTTC. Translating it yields CASSLVASGSRAQETQYF. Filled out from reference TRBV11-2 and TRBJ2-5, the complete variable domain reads EAGVAQSPRYKIIEKRQSVAFWCNPISGHATLYWYQQILGQGPKLLIQFQNNGVVDDSQLPKDRFSAERLKGVDSTLKIQPAKLEDSAVYLCASSLVASGSRAQETQYFGPGTRLLVL.

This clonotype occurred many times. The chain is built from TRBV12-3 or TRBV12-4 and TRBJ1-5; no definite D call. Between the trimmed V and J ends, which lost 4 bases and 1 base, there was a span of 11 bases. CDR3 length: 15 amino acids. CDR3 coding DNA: TGTGCCAGCAGTTCCCCGACAATCAGCAATCAGCCCCAGCATTTT. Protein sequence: CASSSPTISNQPQHF.

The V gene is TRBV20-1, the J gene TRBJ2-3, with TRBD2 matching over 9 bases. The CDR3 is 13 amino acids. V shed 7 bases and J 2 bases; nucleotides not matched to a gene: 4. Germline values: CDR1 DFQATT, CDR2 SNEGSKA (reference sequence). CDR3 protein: CSGRGGYTDTQYF. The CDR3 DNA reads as TGCAGTGGGCGGGGGGGTTACACAGATACGCAGTATTTT.